The 8 T cell receptor beta chains reported below all come from one sample, sequenced in a study of vaccination and CD4 T cells after COVID-19. Treatment reported: roughly 11-day PBMC culture with coronavirus spike peptide pools or control peptides (ViraFEST assay). Cultured CD4+ T-cell DNA underwent Oncomine TCR Beta short-read sequencing. MiXCR, applied by TCRdb to the PCR reads, yields one record per CDR3 protein. Found here are more than 15,000 distinct CDR3 sequences, over 55% of them singletons; the top ten hold 4% to 6.5%. Which antigens these TCRs recognize remains unknown. The sample in question was CD4+ T cells from blood, cultured in vitro, obtained after SARS-CoV-2 vaccination. The receptors originated from a human donor who had recovered from COVID-19.

This clonotype was counted only a few times. The chain links TRBV28 to TRBJ2-4; no definite D call. V gave up 5 bases and J gave up 8 bases, with 19 bases separating them. The CDR3 is 15 amino acids. Germline CDR1 reads MDHEN; CDR2 reads SYDVKM. This CDR3 is CASSVLSQRADIQYF. CDR3 in DNA: TGTGCCAGCAGTGTACTGTCCCAAAGGGCTGACATTCAGTACTTC.

This rearrangement joins TRBV5-4 to TRBJ1-2, with D perhaps TRBD1 (6 bases). Germline-derived CDR1 and CDR2 are SGHNT and YYREEE (reference sequence). V lost 4 bases to trimming and J lost 4 bases, with 17 bases between them. The CDR3 length is 15 residues. CDR3 in DNA: TGTGCCAGCAGCCCGAAATCTCAGGGGAGCTATGGCTACACCTTC. It is translated as CASSPKSQGSYGYTF.

The chain joins TRBV7-3 to TRBJ2-1; D uncertain. The germline CDR1 and CDR2 sequences are SGHTA and FQGTGA. Between the trimmed V and J ends, which lost 5 bases and 1 base, there was a span of 18 bases. This CDR3 spans 17 amino acids. The CDR3 nucleotides are TGTGCCAGCAGCCACCGGGCCGGCGGATGGTCCTACAATGAGCAGTTCTTC. The encoded protein is CASSHRAGGWSYNEQFF.

In this sample, this clonotype turned up a few times. The CDR3 nucleotides are TGTGCCATCAGTGCCATGAACCGGGACAGGGGTTCGGGGAACTATGGCTACACCTTC. Translation gives CAISAMNRDRGSGNYGYTF. V gene TRBV10-3 combines with J gene TRBJ1-2; the match to TRBD1 covers 10 bases. Germline loops: CDR1 ENHRY, CDR2 SYGVKD. V trimming: 4 bases; J trimming: 2 bases; junction bases outside the gene matches: 16. CDR3 length equals 19 residues.

This chain links TRBV7-8 with TRBJ2-5; D may be TRBD2 (5 bases). V was clipped by 5 bases and J by 5 bases, with 15 bases between them. Germline assignment: CDR1 SGHVS and CDR2 FQNEAQ. This CDR3 has 14 residues. CDR3 loop: CASSAKRRGETQYF. Here the CDR3 DNA reads TGTGCCAGCAGCGCCAAAAGGAGAGGGGAGACCCAGTACTTC.

This clonotype occurred a few times. Written as DNA, the CDR3 is TGTGCCACCAGCAGGTCGAAAAGGGGGCGCGATTCACCCCTCCACTTT. Translation: CATSRSKRGRDSPLHF. The chain combines TRBV15 with TRBJ1-6; TRBD1 aligns across 7 bases. With V trimmed by 3 bases and J by 8 bases, 10 bases remained unmatched. The CDR3 has 16 amino acids. Germline assignment: CDR1 LNHNV and CDR2 YYDKDF (reference sequence).

The CDR3 loop is CASSLAGALLHTQYF. CDR3 sequence (DNA): TGTGCCAGCAGCTTGGCCGGGGCGCTCCTCCATACGCAGTATTTT. V usage is TRBV7-2 and J usage is TRBJ2-3; D possibly uses TRBD1 or TRBD2 (5 bases each). V gave up 3 bases and J gave up 7 bases, with 17 bases separating them. CDR3 length: 15 residues. Germline lookup yields CDR1 SGHTA and CDR2 FQGNSA.

The gene calls are TRBV7-9 and TRBJ1-5; TRBD1 might be the D (5 bases). Germline assignment: CDR1 SEHNR and CDR2 FQNEAQ (reference sequence). The CDR3 length is 13 residues. V was clipped by 6 bases and J by 7 bases, with 13 bases between them. The CDR3 reads CASSLYSGQPQHF. The CDR3 DNA follows: TGTGCCAGCAGTTTATACTCAGGGCAGCCCCAGCATTTT.